Listed here are 17 T cell receptor beta chains from one sample, sequenced in a study of shared T cell receptors in the human thymus. Repertoires were generated with immunoSEQ multiplex PCR, while TCRdb's copy carries only in-frame clones and drops some. This table has 500,000 to 850,000 clones, about 89% appearing once. These same records also appear under a second study, on human thymus T cells.

Specimen: thymocytes. The source is a boy younger than two with a congenital heart defect.

This chain uses TRBV7-9 with TRBJ2-3; TRBD1 might be the D (5 bases). Trimming cost V 5 bases and J 4 bases, with 10 bases left between them. The germline V gene has CDR1 SEHNR and CDR2 FQNEAQ (reference sequence). This CDR3 is built from 13 residues. The CDR3 is CASSPTGSDTQYF. CDR3 coding DNA: TGTGCCAGCAGCCCAACAGGATCAGATACGCAGTATTTT.

The chain joins TRBV7-4 to TRBJ2-7, with unresolved D. Germline CDR1 and CDR2: SGHVT and SQSDAQ. This CDR3 has 14 residues. The ends were cut back, 7 bases at V and 2 bases at J, with 15 bases in the middle. For the CDR3, the DNA is TGTGCCAGCACCTGGAGCGCTCCCCCCTACGAGCAGTACTTC. Residues: CASTWSAPPYEQYF.

The chain carries TRBV4-1 and TRBJ1-4; D is ambiguous. Germline values: CDR1 MGHRA, CDR2 YSYEKL. V lost 4 bases to trimming and J lost 0 bases, with 12 bases between them. CDR3 length: 16 amino acids. The CDR3 loop is CASSPHLPATNEKLFF. Written as DNA, the CDR3 is TGCGCCAGCAGCCCACATTTACCCGCAACTAATGAAAAACTGTTTTTT.

The genes are TRBV7-8 and TRBJ2-2; 10 bases are shared with TRBD2. The junction had 10 bases not matched to a gene; V was cut back by 5 bases and J by 4 bases. This CDR3 contains 17 residues. CDR1 and CDR2 from the germline V gene are SGHVS and FQNEAQ. The CDR3 bases are TGTGCCAGCAGCCCCCTAGCAGCGGGGGGGCCCACCGGGGAGCTGTTTTTT. This codes for CASSPLAAGGPTGELFF.

This rearrangement joins TRBV4-1 to TRBJ1-6; 9 bases map to TRBD1. The V and J ends lost 1 base and 6 bases, in that order; junction bases with no gene match: 1. This CDR3 contains 15 residues. Germline loops: CDR1 MGHRA, CDR2 YSYEKL. The CDR3 sequence is CASSQGTGANSPLHF. CDR3 coding DNA: TGCGCCAGCAGCCAAGGGACAGGGGCTAATTCACCCCTCCACTTT.

This clone was counted a single time. The V call is TRBV10-3, the J call TRBJ2-1, with 10 bases identical to TRBD2. The CDR3 has 20 amino acids. Germline loops: CDR1 ENHRY, CDR2 SYGVKD. The V segment lost 6 bases and the J segment 7 bases; nucleotides outside the gene matches: 24. DNA for the CDR3: TGTGCCATCAGCCTCCTCGGGTCGAGCGGGGGGGCCTTATTGTGGAATGAGCAGTTCTTC. Encoded protein: CAISLLGSSGGALLWNEQFF.

V usage is TRBV6-5 and J usage is TRBJ2-7; 9 bases match TRBD1. V was pared by 5 bases and J by 5 bases, with 10 bases of the junction left unmatched. CDR3 length: 15 amino acids. Per the germline V gene, CDR1 is MNHEY and CDR2 is SVGAGI. The CDR3 sequence is CASSPYRDRAHEQYF. Here the CDR3 DNA reads TGTGCCAGCAGTCCGTATCGGGACAGGGCCCACGAGCAGTACTTC.

The chain is built from TRBV2 and TRBJ2-1, with D perhaps TRBD1 (6 bases). The CDR3 totals 16 residues. Trimming shortened V by 7 bases and J by 9 bases, and 25 bases separated the two germline ends. Germline V gene lookup returns CDR1 SNHLY and CDR2 FYNNEI. CDR3 bases: TGTGCCAGCATCCTCGACCAGGGGCCCCGGGGTGGTGAGCAGTTCTTC. This translates into CASILDQGPRGGEQFF.

V usage is TRBV5-1 and J usage is TRBJ2-1; 9 nucleotides match TRBD2. The CDR3 consists of 16 residues. V dropped 0 bases and J dropped 8; count of bases not matched to a gene: 9. Germline V gene sequence: CDR1 SGHRS, CDR2 YFSETQ. This CDR3 reads CASSLARLAALDEQFF. CDR3 nucleotide sequence: TGCGCCAGCAGCTTGGCGAGACTAGCGGCCTTGGATGAGCAGTTCTTC.

The V call is TRBV7-9, the J call TRBJ2-1; weak D call: TRBD2 (6 bases). The V end lost 1 base, the J end lost 7 bases, and 14 bases lay between the germline ends. Germline loops: CDR1 SEHNR, CDR2 FQNEAQ (reference sequence). The CDR3 covers 15 residues. The CDR3 is CASSLGPVGRNEQFF. The CDR3 DNA reads TGTGCCAGCAGCTTAGGGCCGGTGGGGAGGAATGAGCAGTTCTTC.

This clone showed up just once. The genes are TRBV6-4 and TRBJ1-2; D is ambiguous. The CDR3 totals 12 residues. V gave up 3 bases and J gave up 12 bases, with 14 bases separating them. The germline V gene encodes CDR1 MRHNA and CDR2 SNTAGT. The CDR3 sequence: CASSDPPVIDTF. The CDR3, as DNA: TGTGCCAGCAGTGATCCGCCGGTTATAGACACCTTC.

J is TRBJ2-7 and V is TRBV29-1; D uncertain. Germline loops: CDR1 SQVTM, CDR2 ANQGSEA. CDR3 length: 11 residues. The V gene lost 4 bases and the J gene lost 3 bases, with 7 bases spanning the gap. This CDR3 is CSVGAIYEQYF. CDR3 coding DNA: TGCAGCGTTGGGGCAATCTACGAGCAGTACTTC.

This chain uses TRBV4-1 with TRBJ2-1, with 8 bases that match TRBD2. The junction had 8 bases not matched to a gene; V was cut back by 4 bases and J by 6 bases. Per the germline V gene, CDR1 is MGHRA and CDR2 is YSYEKL. The length of the CDR3 is 15 residues. CDR3 in amino acids: CASSPRAGEVNEQFF. The DNA for the CDR3 is TGCGCCAGCAGCCCGCGAGCGGGAGAAGTCAATGAGCAGTTCTTC.

The V and J genes are TRBV28 and TRBJ2-7; 14 bases agree with TRBD2. The V and J ends lost 4 bases and 6 bases, in that order; junction bases with no gene match: 5. Germline assignment: CDR1 MDHEN and CDR2 SYDVKM. The CDR3 has 15 amino acids. The CDR3 spells CASSYPTSGGGEQYF. CDR3 DNA sequence: TGTGCCAGCAGTTATCCGACTAGCGGGGGGGGCGAGCAGTACTTC.

The table lists this clone with a few counts. J is TRBJ1-3 and V is TRBV9; D uncertain. The CDR3 has 15 residues. Germline CDR1 and CDR2: SGDLS and YYNGEE. Trimming took 3 bases from V and 0 from J, leaving 10 bases between them. The CDR3 spells CASSATQYSGNTIYF. The CDR3 nucleotides are TGTGCCAGCAGCGCCACACAATACTCTGGAAACACCATATATTTT.

The chain is built from TRBV6-1 and TRBJ2-1; no clear D. The germline V gene has CDR1 MNHNS and CDR2 SASEGT. With 7 bases removed from V and 4 bases from J, the gap between germline ends came to 8 bases. CDR3 length: 12 amino acids. The CDR3 DNA reads as TGTGCCAGCATTCCGTCTTACAATGAGCAGTTCTTC. Translated, it gives CASIPSYNEQFF.

This clone showed up just once. The chain employs TRBV5-6 and TRBJ2-7; D is possibly TRBD1 (6 bases). Germline CDR1 SGHDT, CDR2 YYEEEE. V lost 4 bases to trimming and J lost 0 bases, with 11 bases between them. The CDR3 has 14 amino acids. The CDR3 loop reads CASSPGQSSYEQYF. The CDR3 bases are TGTGCCAGCAGCCCAGGACAGAGCTCCTACGAGCAGTACTTC.